This is a list of T cell receptor beta chains from one sample in a study of PD-1 blockade in classical Hodgkin lymphoma. Assay: immunoSEQ multiplex PCR; the TCRdb copy retains only in-frame clones and omits some. This sample has around 23,000 clones, with approximately 79% found just once. The sequences come from peripheral blood mononuclear cells (PBMCs), collected before the fourth cycle of nivolumab. Receptors were obtained from a human donor with classical Hodgkin lymphoma. The CDR3 runs from the conserved cysteine through the conserved F or W. Each record gives: D gene, V gene, clone size, J gene, CDR3 DNA, CDR3 protein. D genes are given only for firm matches. A clone size is listed for some rows: how often the clone was seen (once, few, many), or a class if it is expanded.

TRBD2	TRBV5-1	-	TRBJ2-7	TGCGCCAGCAGCTTGGAACTAGCGGGAGTCGAGCAGTACTTC	CASSLELAGVEQYF
-	TRBV2	-	TRBJ2-4	TGTGCCAGCAGTGAAAACAGGGCCGACATTCAGTACTTC	CASSENRADIQYF
-	TRBV28	-	TRBJ1-3	TGTGCCAGCAGTTTATACAACTGGGGAAACACCATATATTTT	CASSLYNWGNTIYF
-	TRBV7-6	-	TRBJ1-1	TGTGCCAGCAGCTCTCAGGGGCCCACCGTGGCTTTCTTT	CASSSQGPTVAFF
TRBD1	TRBV19	-	TRBJ1-2	TGTGCCAGTAGCCGGGACAGGTGGGATGGCTACACCTTC	CASSRDRWDGYTF
TRBD2	TRBV19	-	TRBJ2-5	TGTGCCAGTAGGAGGCTAGCGGAAGAGACCCAGTACTTC	CASRRLAEETQYF
-	TRBV28	-	TRBJ1-2	TGTGCCAGCAGTAGGTGGTACGGCTACACCTTC	CASSRWYGYTF
-	TRBV28	-	TRBJ2-7	TGTGCCAGCAGTTCTCATAGAAATACAGGGAACTCCTACGAGCAGTACTTC	CASSSHRNTGNSYEQYF
-	TRBV5-1	-	TRBJ2-5	TGCGCCAGCAGCTTGGTCATGGGGGGTGAGAGGACCCAGTACTTC	CASSLVMGGERTQYF
-	TRBV7-8	-	TRBJ1-1	TGTGCCAGCAGTTATCACTCCACTGAAGCTTTCTTT	CASSYHSTEAFF
-	TRBV29-1	-	TRBJ1-2	TGCAGCGTTGAAGGACCAGGCGGCTATGGCTACACCTTC	CSVEGPGGYGYTF
-	TRBV19	-	TRBJ2-1	TGTGCCAGTAGTATAGCACTAGTTGATGAGCAGTTCTTC	CASSIALVDEQFF
-	TRBV27	-	TRBJ1-4	TGTGCCAGCAGTTTACAGGCCCCAAATGAAAAACTGTTTTTT	CASSLQAPNEKLFF
TRBD1	TRBV5-4	once	TRBJ1-1	TGTGCCAGCAGCCGCGGGACAGTCACTGAAGCTTTCTTT	CASSRGTVTEAFF
-	TRBV29-1	-	TRBJ2-3	TGCAGCGTTGAAGATCGCGACCGAACAGATACGCAGTATTTT	CSVEDRDRTDTQYF
-	TRBV30	-	TRBJ1-5	TGTGCCTGGAGTTCGTCAGCTAATCAGCCCCAGCATTTT	CAWSSSANQPQHF
TRBD1	TRBV30	-	TRBJ1-2	TGTGCCTGGTTGACAGGGCCCTATGGCTACACCTTC	CAWLTGPYGYTF